The 5 T cell receptor beta chains presented below share a single source sample, sequenced in a study of blood T cell repertoires in COVID-19. The repertoire was sequenced with immunoSEQ multiplex PCR; TCRdb's copy has only in-frame clones and lacks some. This sample carries about 170,000 clones, roughly 80% of them seen once, and the ten largest clones take roughly 2.6%. Sequencing used peripheral blood. Receptors originate from a human donor with acute or convalescent COVID-19. The donor label of this sample is uncertain.

The V call is TRBV14, the J call TRBJ1-1; the match to TRBD1 covers 7 bases. V lost 3 bases and J lost 11; bases outside the gene matches: 3. This CDR3 spans 11 amino acids. Germline lookup yields CDR1 SGHDN and CDR2 FVKESK. This chain's CDR3 is CASSHDRAAFF. The CDR3 DNA is TGTGCCAGCAGCCACGACAGGGCGGCTTTCTTT. The whole variable domain, filled in from reference TRBV14 and TRBJ1-1, reads EAGVTQFPSHSVIEKGQTVTLRCDPISGHDNLYWYRRVMGKEIKFLLHFVKESKQDESGMPNNRFLAERTGGTYSTLKVQPAELEDSGVYFCASSHDRAAFFGQGTRLTVV.

The chain's CDR3 is CASSRARTEQFF. In DNA form, the CDR3 reads TGTGCCAGCAGCCGCGCTCGCACTGAGCAGTTCTTC. V is TRBV3-1 (or the pseudogene TRBV3-2) and J is TRBJ2-1; D gene ambiguous. The germline V gene encodes CDR1 LGHDT and CDR2 YNNKEL (reference sequence). The V end lost 4 bases, the J end lost 9 bases, and 10 bases lay between the germline ends. CDR3 size: 12 residues.

This clone came up once. This chain's CDR3 is CASSFRRGATNTGELFF. CDR3 DNA sequence: TGTGCCAGCAGCTTTAGGAGGGGAGCCACTAACACCGGGGAGCTGTTTTTT. The V gene is TRBV7-6, the J gene TRBJ2-2, with a weak D call TRBD2 (6 bases). Trimming left V 3 bases short and J 2 bases short, with 16 bases between. Germline lookup yields CDR1 SGHVS and CDR2 FNYEAQ. The CDR3 spans 17 residues.

The V call is TRBV5-6, the J call TRBJ1-6; 7 nucleotides line up with TRBD1. The CDR3 has 14 residues. Trimming at V came to 4 bases and at J to 5 bases, leaving 3 bases not matched to a gene. Germline V gene sequence: CDR1 SGHDT, CDR2 YYEEEE. In nucleotides, the CDR3 is TGTGCCAGCAGCGTGGGACAGAATAATTCACCCCTCCACTTT. Amino acids: CASSVGQNNSPLHF.

A remark on this clone: Its ends do not fully match the called genes, so a read error is possible. The gene calls are TRBV7-3 and TRBJ2-5; maybe TRBD1 (5 bases). CDR1 and CDR2 from the germline V gene are SGHTA and FQGTGA. The CDR3 is 13 residues long. The CDR3 DNA reads as TGTGCCAGCAGCCCATCCGACAGTCCCCCTCGTGACTTC. Residues: CASSPSDSPPRDF.